Listed here are 26 T cell receptor beta chains from one sample, sequenced in a study of vaccination effects on CD4 cells after COVID-19. Their specific antigens are unknown. Viral peptide pools were used in the ViraFEST assay to expand antigen-specific CD4+ T cells, and sequencing came afterward. CD4+ T cells were isolated after around ten days of culture. Their SARS-CoV-2 infection, verified by PCR, occurred between March and December 2020. Two-dose vaccination with either BNT162b2 or mRNA-1273 was given to the participants. The data were produced by immunoSEQ multiplex PCR, yet TCRdb's version contains in-frame clones alone and is incomplete. The sample contains more than 13,000 clones, 76% of which appear only once. The specimen comprised CD4+ T cells from PBMCs cultured with HCoV-NL63 spike peptides, sampled after COVID-19 vaccination. The source of these receptors is a human donor who had a prior SARS-CoV-2 infection.

The chain links TRBV15 to TRBJ1-3, with unresolved D. Germline CDR1 reads LNHNV; CDR2 reads YYDKDF (reference sequence). The V and J ends lost 4 bases and 0 bases respectively, with 19 bases between them. This CDR3 has 18 amino acids. The CDR3 loop is CATSNLYEERVSGNTIYF. The CDR3 nucleotides are TGTGCCACCAGCAACCTTTACGAGGAAAGGGTCTCTGGAAACACCATATATTTT.

This chain uses TRBV9 with TRBJ2-3; 8 bases are a match to TRBD2. There are 16 residues in the CDR3. Germline CDR1 reads SGDLS; CDR2 reads YYNGEE. With 4 bases clipped from V and 4 bases from J, the junction kept 11 bases outside the gene matches. The CDR3 here is CASSPPSGSLSDTQYF. CDR3 DNA: TGTGCCAGCAGCCCACCTAGCGGGTCGTTATCAGATACGCAGTATTTT.

A few counts support this clone. This chain links TRBV11-3 with TRBJ2-7, with TRBD2 matching over 9 bases. The CDR3 is made up of 14 amino acids. Germline assignment: CDR1 SGHNT and CDR2 YENEEA. With 5 bases clipped from V and 4 bases from J, the junction kept 6 bases outside the gene matches. The chain's CDR3 is CASSRGRAGYEQYF. The CDR3 coding sequence is TGTGCCAGCAGCCGCGGGAGGGCCGGATACGAGCAGTACTTC.

The sample holds one count of this clone. The chain carries TRBV20-1 and TRBJ2-5; D not certain. V was cut by 6 bases and J by 5 bases, with 10 bases left in between. The CDR3 has 11 residues. Germline loops: CDR1 DFQATT, CDR2 SNEGSKA (reference sequence). The CDR3 region is CSAASVETQYF. CDR3 bases: TGCAGTGCGGCTAGTGTGGAGACCCAGTACTTC.

A few counts support this clone. V is TRBV5-6 and J is TRBJ1-2, with TRBD1 matching 12 bases. In germline, CDR1 is SGHDT, CDR2 YYEEEE. The CDR3 has 15 residues. Unmatched junction bases numbered 11, after V lost 6 bases and J lost 8 bases. For the CDR3, the DNA is TGTGCCAGCACCTCTCAGGGACAGGGGGCTTTCGGCTACACCTTC. Translated: CASTSQGQGAFGYTF.

This chain connects TRBV11-2 to TRBJ2-7, with D perhaps matching TRBD1 (5 bases). The CDR3 consists of 15 residues. Deletions cut 1 base from V and 0 bases from J, with 10 bases between. CDR1 SGHAT and CDR2 FQNNGV come from the germline V gene. The CDR3 DNA reads as TGTGCCAGCAGCTTAGTCCTGGACAACTCCTACGAGCAGTACTTC. Its protein is CASSLVLDNSYEQYF. The full variable domain, completed using reference TRBV11-2 and TRBJ2-7, is EAGVAQSPRYKIIEKRQSVAFWCNPISGHATLYWYQQILGQGPKLLIQFQNNGVVDDSQLPKDRFSAERLKGVDSTLKIQPAKLEDSAVYLCASSLVLDNSYEQYFGPGTRLTVT.

The V and J genes are TRBV20-1 and TRBJ2-4, with D maybe TRBD1 (6 bases). V shed 6 bases and J shed 7 bases, with 10 bases lying between them. The V gene's germline CDR1 is DFQATT and CDR2 SNEGSKA (reference sequence). The CDR3 spans 11 residues. The CDR3 DNA reads as TGCAGTGCGCAGGGGATGAACATTCAGTACTTC. As protein: CSAQGMNIQYF.

Comment on this clone: The junction does not match germline at one end; this may be a read error. The chain is built from TRBV7-7 and TRBJ2-5, with D maybe TRBD2 (6 bases). Looked up from germline, CDR1 is SSHAT and CDR2 is FNYEAQ (reference sequence). CDR3 length: 14 residues. The CDR3 coding sequence is TGTGCTAGCAGCATGGGACTCTTCCAAGAGACCCAGTACTTC. Encoded protein: CASSMGLFQETQYF.

This clone is termed large. The chain joins TRBV10-3 to TRBJ1-1; perhaps TRBD1 as D (5 bases). The CDR3 is 12 residues long. The germline gives CDR1 ENHRY, CDR2 SYGVKD. V was shortened by 7 bases and J by 8 bases, with 14 bases between the two germline ends. The CDR3 region is CAINGGRGEAFF. Written as DNA, the CDR3 is TGTGCCATCAACGGCGGTCGGGGCGAAGCTTTCTTT.

V usage is TRBV7-9 and J usage is TRBJ2-5; no clear D gene. Germline V gene data show CDR1 as SEHNR and CDR2 as FQNEAQ (reference sequence). The V and J ends lost 7 bases and 5 bases respectively, with 14 bases between them. The CDR3 runs 13 residues. In DNA form, the CDR3 reads TGTGCCAGCATCCCTGTGGGCGGCGAGACCCAGTACTTC. As protein: CASIPVGGETQYF.

This chain links TRBV7-3 with TRBJ2-5, with a weak D call TRBD2 (5 bases). CDR3 length: 13 residues. Germline CDR1 is SGHTA and CDR2 is FQGTGA. Trimming left V 6 bases short and J 4 bases short, with 12 bases between. The CDR3 region has the DNA TGTGCCAGCAGTCTAAGCGGCCCAGAGACCCAGTACTTC. Its translation: CASSLSGPETQYF.

V gene TRBV2 combines with J gene TRBJ2-1; no firm D call. CDR3 length: 15 residues. The V gene's germline CDR1 is SNHLY and CDR2 FYNNEI. V lost 3 bases, J lost 3 bases, and 12 bases lay in between. The CDR3: CASSDGKPIYNEQFF. For the CDR3, the DNA is TGTGCCAGCAGTGACGGAAAACCGATCTACAATGAGCAGTTCTTC.

The CDR3 spells CATSDSLPEDRGRGYTF. DNA of the CDR3: TGTGCCACCAGTGATTCCCTACCCGAGGACAGGGGACGTGGCTACACCTTC. This chain links TRBV24-1 with TRBJ1-2; 9 bases match TRBD1. The CDR3 is 17 amino acids. The germline V gene encodes CDR1 KGHDR and CDR2 SFDVKD. V dropped 2 bases and J dropped 7; count of bases not matched to a gene: 13.

The chain has TRBV11-2 and TRBJ2-2, with 7 bases that match TRBD2. The CDR3 contains 15 residues. The V gene end was trimmed by 6 bases and the J gene end by 2 bases; junction bases not matched to a gene: 6. Germline lookup yields CDR1 SGHAT and CDR2 FQNNGV. Here the CDR3 reads CASRWGGSNTGELFF. The DNA of the CDR3 is TGTGCCAGCAGGTGGGGCGGGAGTAACACCGGGGAGCTGTTTTTT.

V and J are TRBV7-9 and TRBJ2-3; possible D gene TRBD2, 6 bases. Trimming left V 3 bases short and J 2 bases short, with 15 bases between. The CDR3 extends over 16 amino acids. Germline V gene sequence: CDR1 SEHNR, CDR2 FQNEAQ (reference sequence). CDR3 DNA sequence: TGTGCCAGCAGCTTTTCGTGGGAGGAAGTCACAGATACGCAGTATTTT. Translated, it gives CASSFSWEEVTDTQYF.

The V call is TRBV19, the J call TRBJ1-5; D remains ambiguous. Germline V gives CDR1 LNHDA, CDR2 SQIVND (reference sequence). There are 16 residues in the CDR3. Trimming stripped 1 base from V and 3 bases from J, with 13 bases between. Here the CDR3 DNA reads TGTGCCAGTAGTATAGCTGGGAGAGGGTACAATCAGCCCCAGCATTTT. Protein product: CASSIAGRGYNQPQHF.

The V call is TRBV5-6, the J call TRBJ1-2; possibly TRBD1 for D (6 bases). This CDR3 has 15 amino acids. Trimming took off 5 bases at V and 1 base at J, with 15 bases between the two ends. Germline CDR1 and CDR2: SGHDT and YYEEEE. The CDR3 nucleotides are TGTGCCAGCAGGGGCAATGGACAGAGTAACTATGGCTACACCTTC. Protein sequence: CASRGNGQSNYGYTF.

The chain is built from TRBV11-3 and TRBJ1-6; D not certain. The V gene's germline CDR1 is SGHNT and CDR2 YENEEA. The germline V and J ends were trimmed by 5 bases and 9 bases, with 14 bases remaining between them. The CDR3 has 14 residues. The CDR3, as DNA: TGTGCCAGCAGCACCGGGATGAACTTTTCACCCCTCCACTTT. This gives the protein CASSTGMNFSPLHF.

The J gene is TRBJ1-5, the V gene TRBV25-1, with a weak D call TRBD1 (5 bases). The germline V gene has CDR1 MGHDK and CDR2 SYGVNS. V dropped 3 bases and J dropped 6 bases, with 15 bases sitting between them. The CDR3 contains 15 residues. Here the CDR3 DNA reads TGTGCCAGCAGTGAGTCAGGACGGGGGAGTCAGCCCCAGCATTTT. Its translation: CASSESGRGSQPQHF.

This sequence joins TRBV6-5 and TRBJ1-1, with TRBD1 as a possible D gene (5 bases). Per germline, CDR1 MNHEY and CDR2 SVGAGI. The CDR3 spans 14 residues. The V gene lost 6 bases and the J gene lost 3 bases, with 14 bases spanning the gap. CDR3 residues: CASRHQGGDTEAFF. The CDR3, as DNA: TGTGCCAGCAGACATCAGGGCGGGGACACTGAAGCTTTCTTT.

This chain uses TRBV7-8 with TRBJ2-5; 8 positions agree with TRBD1. The CDR3 covers 19 residues. V was clipped by 5 bases and J by 5 bases; unmatched bases: 22. In germline, CDR1 is SGHVS, CDR2 FQNEAQ. The CDR3 loop is CASSPGRSRGRGSWETQYF. CDR3 in DNA: TGTGCCAGCAGCCCAGGACGCAGCAGGGGGCGCGGTTCGTGGGAGACCCAGTACTTC.

The rearrangement joins TRBV5-6 to TRBJ2-7; 8 nucleotides line up with TRBD1. The V segment lost 4 bases and the J segment 4 bases; nucleotides outside the gene matches: 7. The CDR3 is made up of 14 amino acids. In germline, CDR1 is SGHDT, CDR2 YYEEEE. The CDR3: CASSRRDRRYEQYF. CDR3 coding DNA: TGTGCCAGCAGCCGCCGGGACAGGAGATACGAGCAGTACTTC.

This sequence joins TRBV7-8 and TRBJ2-6; no clear D. Per germline, CDR1 SGHVS and CDR2 FQNEAQ. Trimming shortened V by 1 base and J by 4 bases, and 5 bases separated the two germline ends. The CDR3 consists of 14 residues. The CDR3 loop reads CASSLVPGANVLTF. As DNA, the CDR3 is TGTGCCAGCAGCTTAGTTCCCGGGGCCAACGTCCTGACTTTC.

The chain uses TRBV6-5 and TRBJ1-3, with no clear D. The V gene's germline CDR1 is MNHEY and CDR2 SVGAGI. Trimming left V 5 bases short and J 2 bases short, with 7 bases between. This CDR3 has 13 residues. The CDR3 protein is CASSLNTGNTIYF. The CDR3 DNA reads TGTGCCAGCAGTCTCAATACTGGAAACACCATATATTTT.

The CDR3 spells CASSFEIHSGANVLTF. In DNA form, the CDR3 reads TGTGCCAGCAGCTTCGAAATCCACTCTGGGGCCAACGTCCTGACTTTC. This chain connects TRBV5-6 to TRBJ2-6; D is uncertain. The CDR3 extends over 16 amino acids. From germline, CDR1 is SGHDT and CDR2 YYEEEE. Trimming left V 2 bases short and J 0 bases short, with 9 bases between.

The rearrangement joins TRBV6-6 to TRBJ2-7; 7 bases match TRBD1. CDR3 size: 13 residues. J was trimmed by 7 bases and V by 3 bases; bases with no gene match: 6. Germline CDR1 is MNHNY and CDR2 is SVGAGI (reference sequence). Here the CDR3 reads CASSYDRVGEQYF. As DNA, the CDR3 is TGTGCCAGCAGTTATGACAGGGTGGGGGAGCAGTACTTC.